The 23 T cell receptor beta chains below come from one sample, sequenced in a study of identifying expanded T cells in peripheral blood. Libraries were prepared by immunoSEQ multiplex PCR; TCRdb keeps only in-frame clonotypes and omits some of them. The data contain about 90,000 clones, approximately 83% of them singletons. Sequenced sample: blood. The receptor source for this set is a person between 18 and 75 years old in good health.

The chain employs TRBV18 and TRBJ2-5; D is tentatively TRBD1 or TRBD2 (6 bases each). Germline assignment: CDR1 KGHSH and CDR2 LQKENI. This CDR3 has 14 amino acids. Trimming took off 0 bases at V and 5 bases at J, with 10 bases between the two ends. The CDR3 DNA sequence: TGTGCCAGCTCACCACCGGGGGGCCTGGAGACCCAGTACTTC. It encodes CASSPPGGLETQYF.

A few counts support this clone. This chain joins TRBV6-4 and TRBJ2-6; D is unclear. The CDR3 has 16 amino acids. Germline V gene sequence: CDR1 MRHNA, CDR2 SNTAGT. The V end was cut by 3 bases, the J end by 2 bases, with 11 bases between. The CDR3 protein is CASSESVLTGANVLTF. CDR3 nucleotides: TGTGCCAGCAGTGAATCAGTCTTGACTGGGGCCAACGTCCTGACTTTC.

The V gene is TRBV18, the J gene TRBJ2-2; D is perhaps TRBD2 (5 bases). This CDR3 is 17 amino acids long. The germline V gene has CDR1 KGHSH and CDR2 LQKENI. Trimming pared 6 bases from V and 2 bases from J, leaving 19 bases between. CDR3 DNA: TGTGCCAGCTCGACTCAGTCCTCGGGGAGCAACACCGGGGAGCTGTTTTTT. Translating gives CASSTQSSGSNTGELFF.

Of note for this clone: The germline gene is not matched at one end of the junction; a read error may be the cause. For the CDR3, the DNA is TGTGCCAGCAGTGAGGGGACAATTTCGGATTTC. Its translation is CASSEGTISDF. V gene TRBV6-1 combines with J gene TRBJ2-7, with D possibly being TRBD1 (6 bases). The CDR3 covers 11 residues. The germline CDR1 and CDR2 sequences are MNHNS and SASEGT.

A single count supports this clone. The rearrangement joins TRBV27 to TRBJ2-3; TRBD1 matches at 8 bases. This CDR3 has 16 residues. Trimming at V came to 5 bases and at J to 0 bases, leaving 7 bases not matched to a gene. Germline CDR1 MNHEY, CDR2 SMNVEV (reference sequence). In DNA form, the CDR3 reads TGTGCCAGCAGTCCATACAGGGGGAGTAGCACAGATACGCAGTATTTT. Amino acid sequence: CASSPYRGSSTDTQYF.

The chain uses TRBV14 and TRBJ1-2; 7 nucleotides agree with TRBD1. With 1 base clipped from V and 6 bases from J, the junction kept 2 bases outside the gene matches. Germline-derived CDR1 and CDR2 are SGHDN and FVKESK. The CDR3 is 13 residues long. The CDR3 bases are TGTGCCAGCAGCCAAGGACAGGGCGATGGCTACACCTTC. Its protein product is CASSQGQGDGYTF.

In regard to this clone: At one boundary the junction diverges from the germline segment, which might be a read error. The V call is TRBV19, the J call TRBJ1-1; 10 nucleotides align to TRBD1. CDR3 length equals 14 residues. Germline CDR1 LNHDA, CDR2 SQIVND (reference sequence). The CDR3 nucleotides read TGTGCCAGTAGTTCCCCCACGGGACAGGGGAACCCCATCTTT. This sequence encodes CASSSPTGQGNPIF.

The rearrangement links TRBV6-1 to TRBJ2-5; D not certain. Deletions cut 0 bases from V and 6 bases from J, with 11 bases between. Germline CDR1 reads MNHNS; CDR2 reads SASEGT. The CDR3 runs 14 residues. The CDR3 reads CASSEAPTQKTQYF. For the CDR3, the DNA is TGTGCCAGCAGTGAAGCGCCCACTCAAAAGACCCAGTACTTC.

This chain joins TRBV7-9 and TRBJ1-1; perhaps TRBD1 as D (5 bases). This CDR3 is built from 13 residues. The germline CDR1 and CDR2 sequences are SEHNR and FQNEAQ (reference sequence). V lost 3 bases and J lost 2, with 7 bases in between. The CDR3 nucleotides are TGTGCCAGCAGCTTCGACAGCAACACTGAAGCTTTCTTT. Protein product: CASSFDSNTEAFF.

This sequence joins TRBV18 and TRBJ1-2; D unresolved. The CDR3 has 14 amino acids. The germline V gene has CDR1 KGHSH and CDR2 LQKENI. The ends were cut back, 3 bases at V and 0 bases at J, with 8 bases in the middle. CDR3 coding DNA: TGTGCCAGCTCACCCGAAAGAGCTAACTATGGCTACACCTTC. Translating gives CASSPERANYGYTF.

V usage is TRBV4-3 and J usage is TRBJ1-2; D call uncertain. In germline, CDR1 is LGHNA, CDR2 YSLEER. The CDR3 contains 15 residues. Trimming took 0 bases from V and 11 from J, leaving 19 bases between them. Here the CDR3 reads CASSQDRAPKRKYTF. Written as DNA, the CDR3 is TGCGCCAGCAGCCAAGACCGCGCGCCCAAGAGGAAATACACCTTC.

This sequence joins TRBV9 and TRBJ1-3; 8 bases are a match to TRBD1. From germline, CDR1 is SGDLS and CDR2 YYNGEE. With 4 bases clipped from V and 1 base from J, the junction kept 13 bases outside the gene matches. The CDR3 runs 18 residues. The CDR3 DNA is TGTGCCAGCAGCATCCCCCAGGGGGCATCTTCTTCTGGAAACACCATATATTTT. Amino acid sequence: CASSIPQGASSSGNTIYF.

The chain carries TRBV18 and TRBJ2-2, with 7 bases matching TRBD1. Looked up from germline, CDR1 is KGHSH and CDR2 is LQKENI. This CDR3 has 17 residues. Losses at the gene ends were 1 base for V and 1 base for J; bases not matched to a gene: 6. DNA of the CDR3: TGTGCCAGCTCACCACTACTTGGGACAGTGAACACCGGGGAGCTGTTTTTT. Its translation is CASSPLLGTVNTGELFF.

The V and J genes are TRBV11-2 and TRBJ1-4; D is perhaps TRBD1 (5 bases). Trimming removed 5 bases from V and 3 bases from J, with 16 bases in between. From germline, CDR1 is SGHAT and CDR2 FQNNGV. This CDR3 has 16 residues. For the CDR3, the DNA is TGTGCCAGCAGCCGCGTAGGGGCTGGTGCTAATGAAAAACTGTTTTTT. Translating it yields CASSRVGAGANEKLFF.

This rearrangement joins TRBV11-2 to TRBJ1-1; D remains unclear. Between the trimmed V and J ends, which lost 2 bases and 4 bases, there was a span of 8 bases. The CDR3 spans 13 residues. Germline V gene lookup returns CDR1 SGHAT and CDR2 FQNNGV. The CDR3 region is CASSLTKGTEAFF. The DNA for the CDR3 is TGTGCCAGCAGCTTAACGAAAGGCACTGAAGCTTTCTTT.

V gene TRBV7-9 combines with J gene TRBJ2-3; 8 bases line up with TRBD2. The germline gives CDR1 SEHNR, CDR2 FQNEAQ (reference sequence). The CDR3 totals 16 residues. The junction had 6 bases not matched to a gene; V was cut back by 1 base and J by 3 bases. The CDR3 is CASSLGLASATDTQYF. The CDR3 DNA reads as TGTGCCAGCAGCTTAGGACTAGCGAGCGCGACAGATACGCAGTATTTT.

The chain carries TRBV6-5 and TRBJ1-5; D call uncertain. CDR3 length: 13 amino acids. The ends were cut back, 6 bases at V and 1 base at J, with 7 bases in the middle. Germline V lookup: CDR1 MNHEY, CDR2 SVGAGI. CDR3: CASRVGSNQPQHF. CDR3 bases: TGTGCCAGCAGGGTGGGGAGCAATCAGCCCCAGCATTTT.

The chain recombines TRBV25-1 with TRBJ2-6; D call uncertain. Germline loops: CDR1 MGHDK, CDR2 SYGVNS. Between the trimmed V and J ends, which lost 3 bases and 1 base, there was a span of 7 bases. The CDR3 is made up of 15 amino acids. CDR3 loop: CASSDPVSGANVLTF. CDR3 nucleotides: TGTGCCAGCAGTGACCCCGTATCTGGGGCCAACGTCCTGACTTTC.

The sample holds a few counts of this clone. V is TRBV6-6 and J is TRBJ2-7, with D possibly being TRBD2 (5 bases). The CDR3 consists of 13 residues. V was trimmed by 2 bases and J by 4 bases, leaving 9 bases between them. Germline V gives CDR1 MNHNY, CDR2 SVGAGI (reference sequence). The CDR3 region is CASSYPPGYEQYF. The CDR3 nucleotides are TGTGCCAGCAGTTACCCCCCGGGGTACGAGCAGTACTTC.

The V and J genes are TRBV27 and TRBJ1-5; TRBD1 matches 8 bases. Germline CDR1 and CDR2: MNHEY and SMNVEV (reference sequence). The CDR3 loop spans 23 amino acids. V trimming: 3 bases; J trimming: 3 bases; junction bases outside the gene matches: 28. CDR3 DNA sequence: TGTGCCAGCAGTTTGCGGGGGACGCATGTGGCCCGACAGGGGATGGGGTACAATCAGCCCCAGCATTTT. Translating it yields CASSLRGTHVARQGMGYNQPQHF.

This sequence joins TRBV6-1 and TRBJ1-2; D gene unclear. The germline V gene has CDR1 MNHNS and CDR2 SASEGT. This CDR3 region has 13 residues. Deletions cut 7 bases from V and 3 bases from J, with 12 bases between. CDR3 sequence reads: CASNEGDYYGYTF. The CDR3 coding sequence is TGTGCCAGCAATGAGGGAGACTACTATGGCTACACCTTC.

V is TRBV6-6 and J is TRBJ2-1; a possible D gene is TRBD2 (7 bases). This CDR3 is built from 15 residues. Trimming pared 2 bases from V and 5 bases from J, leaving 13 bases between. Germline values: CDR1 MNHNY, CDR2 SVGAGI (reference sequence). This chain's CDR3 is CASSYPGGPHNEQFF. CDR3 nucleotides: TGTGCCAGCAGTTACCCGGGGGGCCCCCACAATGAGCAGTTCTTC.

The V call is TRBV29-1, the J call TRBJ1-2, with D possibly being TRBD1 (5 bases). V lost 6 bases to trimming and J lost 4 bases, with 15 bases between them. The germline V gene encodes CDR1 SQVTM and CDR2 ANQGSEA. The CDR3 contains 13 residues. CDR3 in DNA: TGCAGCGTCAAATGGGGGGGGTCCTATGGCTACACCTTC. Protein sequence: CSVKWGGSYGYTF.